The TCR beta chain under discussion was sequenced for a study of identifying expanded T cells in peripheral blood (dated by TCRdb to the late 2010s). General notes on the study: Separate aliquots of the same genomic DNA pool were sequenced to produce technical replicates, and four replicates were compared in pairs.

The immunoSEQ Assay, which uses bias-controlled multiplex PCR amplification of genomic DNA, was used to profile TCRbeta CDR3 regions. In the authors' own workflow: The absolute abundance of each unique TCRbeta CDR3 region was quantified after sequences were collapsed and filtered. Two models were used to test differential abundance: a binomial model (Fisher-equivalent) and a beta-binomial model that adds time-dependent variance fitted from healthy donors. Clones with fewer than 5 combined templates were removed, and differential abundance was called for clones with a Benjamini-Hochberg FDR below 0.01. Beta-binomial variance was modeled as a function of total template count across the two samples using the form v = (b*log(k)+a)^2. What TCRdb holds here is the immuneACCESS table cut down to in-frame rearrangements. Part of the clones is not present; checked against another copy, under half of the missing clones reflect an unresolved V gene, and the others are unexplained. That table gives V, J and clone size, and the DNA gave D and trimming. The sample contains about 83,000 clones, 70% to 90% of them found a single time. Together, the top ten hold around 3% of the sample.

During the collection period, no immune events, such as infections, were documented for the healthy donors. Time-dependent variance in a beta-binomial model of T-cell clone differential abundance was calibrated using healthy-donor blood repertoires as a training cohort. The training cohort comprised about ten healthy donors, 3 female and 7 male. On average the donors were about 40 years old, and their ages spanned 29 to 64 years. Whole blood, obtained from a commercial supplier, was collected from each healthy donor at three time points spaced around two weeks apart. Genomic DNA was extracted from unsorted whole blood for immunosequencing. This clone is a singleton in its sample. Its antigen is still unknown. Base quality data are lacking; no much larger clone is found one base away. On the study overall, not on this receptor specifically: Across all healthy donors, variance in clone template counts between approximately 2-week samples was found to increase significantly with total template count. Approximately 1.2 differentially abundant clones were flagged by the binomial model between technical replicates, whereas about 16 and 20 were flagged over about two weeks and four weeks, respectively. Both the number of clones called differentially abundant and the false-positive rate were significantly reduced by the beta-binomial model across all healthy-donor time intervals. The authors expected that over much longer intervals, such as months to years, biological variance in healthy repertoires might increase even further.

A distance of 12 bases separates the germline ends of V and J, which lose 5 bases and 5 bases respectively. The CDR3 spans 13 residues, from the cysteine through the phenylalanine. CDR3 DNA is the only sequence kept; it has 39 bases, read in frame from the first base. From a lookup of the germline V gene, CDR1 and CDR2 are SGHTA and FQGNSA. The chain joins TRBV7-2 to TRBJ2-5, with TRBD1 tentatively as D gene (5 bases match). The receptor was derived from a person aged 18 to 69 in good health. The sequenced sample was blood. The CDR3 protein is CASSPGHSETQYF. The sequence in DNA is TGTGCCAGCAGCCCTGGACATTCGGAGACCCAGTACTTC.